This T cell receptor (beta chain) is drawn from a study of shared clonotypes between healthy human individuals. Study conclusions and caveats: Only blood underwent sampling, and tissue repertoires likely differ.

Using immunoSEQ multiplex PCR, the repertoire was profiled, and TCRdb retains in-frame clones only, with some absent. Found here are some 900,000 clones, 76% of them singletons; the top ten hold about 1.5%. The study drew all its donors from Caucasian adults living in Nashville, Tennessee. On this clone: Its cognate antigen is unknown.

V lost 6 bases to trimming and J lost 5 bases; unmatched junction nucleotides: 8. Looked up from germline, CDR1 is LNHDA and CDR2 is SQIVND (reference sequence). The CDR3 extends over 15 amino acids. The V gene is TRBV19, the J gene TRBJ2-1, with 9 bases that match TRBD2. Source material: memory CD4+ T cells sorted from blood. Subset: CD45RA-negative fraction. This TCR came from a young man in good health. CDR3 loop: CASRSAGGPHNEQFF. The CDR3 DNA reads as TGTGCCAGTAGGTCAGCGGGGGGCCCCCACAATGAGCAGTTCTTC. Full variable domain (rest looked up from reference TRBV19 and TRBJ2-1): DGGITQSPKYLFRKEGQNVTLSCEQNLNHDAMYWYRQDPGQGLRLIYYSQIVNDFQKGDIAEGYSVSREKKESFPLTVTSAQKNPTAFYLCASRSAGGPHNEQFFGPGTRLTVL.